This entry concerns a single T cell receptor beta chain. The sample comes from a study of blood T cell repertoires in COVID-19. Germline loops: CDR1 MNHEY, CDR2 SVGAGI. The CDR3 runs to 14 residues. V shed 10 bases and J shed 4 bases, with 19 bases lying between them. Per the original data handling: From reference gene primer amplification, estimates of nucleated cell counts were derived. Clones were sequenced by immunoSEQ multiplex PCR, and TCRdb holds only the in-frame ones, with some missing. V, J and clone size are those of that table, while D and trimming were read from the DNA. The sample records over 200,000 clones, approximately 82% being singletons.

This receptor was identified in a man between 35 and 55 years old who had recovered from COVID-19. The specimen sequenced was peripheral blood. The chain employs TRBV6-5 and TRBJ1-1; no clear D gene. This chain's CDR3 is CATVLEGGGTEAFF. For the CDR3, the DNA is TGTGCCACCGTTTTAGAGGGCGGAGGCACTGAAGCTTTCTTT.